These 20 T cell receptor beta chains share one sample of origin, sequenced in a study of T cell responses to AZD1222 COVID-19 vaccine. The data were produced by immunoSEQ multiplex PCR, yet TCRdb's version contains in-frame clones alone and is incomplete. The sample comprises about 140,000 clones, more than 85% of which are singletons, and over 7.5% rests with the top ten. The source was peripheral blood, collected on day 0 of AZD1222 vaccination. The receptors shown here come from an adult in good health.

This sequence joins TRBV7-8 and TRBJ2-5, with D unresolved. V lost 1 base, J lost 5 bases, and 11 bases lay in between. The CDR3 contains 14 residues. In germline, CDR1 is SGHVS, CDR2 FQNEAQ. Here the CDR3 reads CASSLEVGEETQYF. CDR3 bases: TGTGCCAGCAGCTTAGAAGTGGGTGAGGAGACCCAGTACTTC.

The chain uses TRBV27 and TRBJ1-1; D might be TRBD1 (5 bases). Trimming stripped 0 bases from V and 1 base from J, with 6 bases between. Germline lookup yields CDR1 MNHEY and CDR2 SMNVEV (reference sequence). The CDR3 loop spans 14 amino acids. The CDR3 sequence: CASSLSRGNTEAFF. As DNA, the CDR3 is TGTGCCAGCAGTTTATCGAGGGGGAACACTGAAGCTTTCTTT.

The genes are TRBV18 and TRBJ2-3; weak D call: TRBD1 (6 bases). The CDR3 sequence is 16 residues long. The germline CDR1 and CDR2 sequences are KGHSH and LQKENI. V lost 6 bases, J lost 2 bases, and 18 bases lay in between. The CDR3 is CASSPIRTVFTDTQYF. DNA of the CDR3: TGTGCCAGCTCCCCAATCCGGACAGTATTCACAGATACGCAGTATTTT.

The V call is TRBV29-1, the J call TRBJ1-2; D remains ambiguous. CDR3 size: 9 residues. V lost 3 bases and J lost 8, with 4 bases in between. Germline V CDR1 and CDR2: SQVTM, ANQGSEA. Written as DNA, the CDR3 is TGCAGCGTTGATAGAGGCTACACCTTC. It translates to CSVDRGYTF.

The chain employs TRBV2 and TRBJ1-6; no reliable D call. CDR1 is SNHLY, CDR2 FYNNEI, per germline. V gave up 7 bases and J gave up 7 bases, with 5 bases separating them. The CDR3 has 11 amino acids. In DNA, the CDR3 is TGTGCCAGCAAAGGGAATTCACCCCTCCACTTT. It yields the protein CASKGNSPLHF. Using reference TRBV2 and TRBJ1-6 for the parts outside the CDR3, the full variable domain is EPEVTQTPSHQVTQMGQEVILRCVPISNHLYFYWYRQILGQKVEFLVSFYNNEISEKSEIFDDQFSVERPDGSNFTLKIRSTKLEDSAMYFCASKGNSPLHFGNGTRLTVT.

CDR3 protein: CASSLGGLRGGGYTF. In nucleotides, the CDR3 is TGCGCCAGCAGCTTGGGTGGCCTCCGAGGGGGAGGCTACACCTTC. The gene calls are TRBV5-1 and TRBJ1-2; D is possibly TRBD1 (6 bases). Trimming pared 0 bases from V and 8 bases from J, leaving 17 bases between. The germline V gene encodes CDR1 SGHRS and CDR2 YFSETQ. The CDR3 covers 15 residues.

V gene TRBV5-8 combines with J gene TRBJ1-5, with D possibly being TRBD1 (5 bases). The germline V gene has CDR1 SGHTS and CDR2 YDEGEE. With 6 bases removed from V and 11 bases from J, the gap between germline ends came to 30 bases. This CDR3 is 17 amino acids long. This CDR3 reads CASIQWRGQALAAAQHF. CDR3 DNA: TGTGCCAGCATTCAATGGAGGGGCCAGGCCTTAGCCGCAGCCCAGCATTTT.

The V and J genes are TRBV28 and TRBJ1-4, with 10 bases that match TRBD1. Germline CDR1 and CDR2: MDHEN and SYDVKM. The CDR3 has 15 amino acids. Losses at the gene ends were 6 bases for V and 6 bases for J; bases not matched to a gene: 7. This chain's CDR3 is CASSETGGKDEKLFF. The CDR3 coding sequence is TGTGCCAGCAGCGAGACAGGGGGCAAGGATGAAAAACTGTTTTTT.

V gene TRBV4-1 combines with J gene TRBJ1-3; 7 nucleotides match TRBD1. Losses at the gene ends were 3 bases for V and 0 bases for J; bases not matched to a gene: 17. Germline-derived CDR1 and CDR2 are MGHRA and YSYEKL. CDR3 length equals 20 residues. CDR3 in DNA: TGCGCCAGCAGCCACAGTTCACTCCGGGACAGAAGAGACTCTGGAAACACCATATATTTT. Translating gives CASSHSSLRDRRDSGNTIYF.

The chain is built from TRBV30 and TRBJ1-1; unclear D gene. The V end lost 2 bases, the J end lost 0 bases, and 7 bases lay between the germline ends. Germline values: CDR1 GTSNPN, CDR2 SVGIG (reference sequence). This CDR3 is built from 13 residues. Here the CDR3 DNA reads TGTGCCTGGAGTCTTTCGGTGAACACTGAAGCTTTCTTT. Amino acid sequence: CAWSLSVNTEAFF.

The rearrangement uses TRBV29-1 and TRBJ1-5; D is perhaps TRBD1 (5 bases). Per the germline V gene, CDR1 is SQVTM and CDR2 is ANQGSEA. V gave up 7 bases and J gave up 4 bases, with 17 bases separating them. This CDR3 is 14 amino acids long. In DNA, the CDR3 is TGCAGCGCAAGGTTAGGGGCTGGGAATCAGCCCCAGCATTTT. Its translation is CSARLGAGNQPQHF.

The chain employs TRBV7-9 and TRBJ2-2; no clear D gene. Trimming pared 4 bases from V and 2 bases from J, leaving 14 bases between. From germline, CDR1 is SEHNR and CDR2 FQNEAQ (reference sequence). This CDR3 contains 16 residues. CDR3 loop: CASSSPNYLNTGELFF. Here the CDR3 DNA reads TGTGCCAGCAGCTCGCCGAACTACCTCAACACCGGGGAGCTGTTTTTT.

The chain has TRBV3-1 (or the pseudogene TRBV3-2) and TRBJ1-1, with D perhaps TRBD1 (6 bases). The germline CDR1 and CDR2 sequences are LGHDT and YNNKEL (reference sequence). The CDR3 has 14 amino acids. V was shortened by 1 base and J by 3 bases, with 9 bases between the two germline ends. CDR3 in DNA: TGTGCCAGCAGCCAAGTAGGGGGACACACTGAAGCTTTCTTT. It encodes CASSQVGGHTEAFF.

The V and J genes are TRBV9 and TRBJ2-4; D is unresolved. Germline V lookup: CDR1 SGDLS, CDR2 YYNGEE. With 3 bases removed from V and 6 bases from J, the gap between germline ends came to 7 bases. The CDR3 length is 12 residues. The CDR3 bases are TGTGCCAGCAGCGACCTCGCAAACATTCAGTACTTC. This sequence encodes CASSDLANIQYF.

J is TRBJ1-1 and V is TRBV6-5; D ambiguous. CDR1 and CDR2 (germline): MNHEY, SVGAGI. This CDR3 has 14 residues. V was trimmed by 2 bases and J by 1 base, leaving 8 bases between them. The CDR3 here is CASSYGMANTEAFF. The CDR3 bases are TGTGCCAGCAGTTACGGGATGGCGAACACTGAAGCTTTCTTT.

The CDR3 spells CASSQVGQARSGELFF. CDR3 coding DNA: TGTGCCAGCAGCCAAGTCGGGCAGGCCCGCTCCGGGGAGCTGTTTTTT. The chain couples TRBV4-2 to TRBJ2-2; D is uncertain. Germline V CDR1 and CDR2: LGHNA, YNFKEQ. This CDR3 contains 16 residues. With 1 base removed from V and 6 bases from J, the gap between germline ends came to 15 bases.

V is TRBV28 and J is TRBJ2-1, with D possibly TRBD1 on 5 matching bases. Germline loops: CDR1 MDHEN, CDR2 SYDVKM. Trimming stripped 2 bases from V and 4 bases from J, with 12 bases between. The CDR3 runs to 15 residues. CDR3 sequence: CASSLMGRNYNEQFF. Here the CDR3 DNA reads TGTGCCAGCAGTTTAATGGGGCGAAATTACAATGAGCAGTTCTTC. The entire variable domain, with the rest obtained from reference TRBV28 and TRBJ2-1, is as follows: DVKVTQSSRYLVKRTGEKVFLECVQDMDHENMFWYRQDPGLGLRLIYFSYDVKMKEKGDIPEGYSVSREKKERFSLILESASTNQTSMYLCASSLMGRNYNEQFFGPGTRLTVL.

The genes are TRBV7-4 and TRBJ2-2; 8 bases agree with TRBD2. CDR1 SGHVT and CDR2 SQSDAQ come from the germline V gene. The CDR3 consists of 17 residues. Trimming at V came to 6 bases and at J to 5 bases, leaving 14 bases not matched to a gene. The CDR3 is CASRPRGTGGQTGELFF. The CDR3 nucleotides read TGTGCCAGCAGACCCAGAGGCACGGGGGGGCAGACCGGGGAGCTGTTTTTT.

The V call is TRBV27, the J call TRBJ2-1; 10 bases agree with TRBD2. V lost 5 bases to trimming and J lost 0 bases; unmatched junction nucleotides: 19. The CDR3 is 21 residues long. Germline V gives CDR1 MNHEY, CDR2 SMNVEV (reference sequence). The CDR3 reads CASSIPGHSGGFESSYNEQFF. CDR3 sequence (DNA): TGTGCCAGCAGTATCCCCGGGCATAGCGGGGGGTTCGAGAGCTCCTACAATGAGCAGTTCTTC.

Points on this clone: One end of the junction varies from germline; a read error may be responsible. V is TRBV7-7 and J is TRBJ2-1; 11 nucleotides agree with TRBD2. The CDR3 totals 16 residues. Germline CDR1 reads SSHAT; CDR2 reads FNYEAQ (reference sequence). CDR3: CASSLDSGGAYNEQFF. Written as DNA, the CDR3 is TGTGCTAGCAGCCTGGATAGCGGGGGGGCCTACAATGAGCAGTTCTTC.